The present TCR beta chain was sequenced within a study of T-cell reconstitution after alpha-beta-depleted transplantation in children. V lost 6 bases to trimming and J lost 0 bases, with 11 bases between them. The CDR3 totals 14 residues. This sample's TCRbeta library carried unique molecular identifier barcodes. In TCRdb, the PCR reads were re-called with MiXCR into one record per CDR3 protein. Of about 370,000 distinct CDR3 sequences listed, roughly 21% are singletons. Here the sequenced sample was PBMCs from the stem cell graft donor, taken from the stem cell graft. The receptor's source is a human donor who donated a stem cell graft to a child with acute myeloid leukemia. This chain connects TRBV12-3 or TRBV12-4 to TRBJ1-2; D perhaps matches TRBD1 (6 bases). The CDR3 DNA reads TGTGCCAGCAGGCCGGACAGTACTAACTATGGCTACACCTTC. Its translation: CASRPDSTNYGYTF.